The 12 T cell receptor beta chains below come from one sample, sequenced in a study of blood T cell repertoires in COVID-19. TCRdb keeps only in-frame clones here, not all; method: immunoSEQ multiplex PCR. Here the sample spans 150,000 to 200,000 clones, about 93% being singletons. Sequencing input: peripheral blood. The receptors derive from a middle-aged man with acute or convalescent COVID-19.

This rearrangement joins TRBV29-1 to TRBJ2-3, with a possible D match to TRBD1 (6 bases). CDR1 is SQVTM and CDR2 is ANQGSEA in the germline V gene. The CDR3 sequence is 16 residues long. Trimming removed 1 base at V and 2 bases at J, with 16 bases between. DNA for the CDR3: TGCAGCGTTGAAGCTCAGGGGTATGAGGCCACAGATACGCAGTATTTT. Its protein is CSVEAQGYEATDTQYF.

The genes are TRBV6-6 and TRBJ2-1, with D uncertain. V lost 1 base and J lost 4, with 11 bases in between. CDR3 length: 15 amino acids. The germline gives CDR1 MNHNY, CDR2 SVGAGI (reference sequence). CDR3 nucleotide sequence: TGTGCCAGCAGTTACTACGGTCCCGGTTACAATGAGCAGTTCTTC. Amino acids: CASSYYGPGYNEQFF.

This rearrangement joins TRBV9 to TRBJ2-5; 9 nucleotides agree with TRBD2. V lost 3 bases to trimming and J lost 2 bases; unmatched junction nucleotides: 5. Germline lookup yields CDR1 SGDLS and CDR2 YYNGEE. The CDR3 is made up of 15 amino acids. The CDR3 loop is CASSAGLARQETQYF. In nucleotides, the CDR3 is TGTGCCAGCAGCGCAGGACTAGCGAGACAAGAGACCCAGTACTTC. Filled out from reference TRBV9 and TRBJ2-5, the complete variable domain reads DSGVTQTPKHLITATGQRVTLRCSPRSGDLSVYWYQQSLDQGLQFLIQYYNGEERAKGNILERFSAQQFPDLHSELNLSSLELGDSALYFCASSAGLARQETQYFGPGTRLLVL.

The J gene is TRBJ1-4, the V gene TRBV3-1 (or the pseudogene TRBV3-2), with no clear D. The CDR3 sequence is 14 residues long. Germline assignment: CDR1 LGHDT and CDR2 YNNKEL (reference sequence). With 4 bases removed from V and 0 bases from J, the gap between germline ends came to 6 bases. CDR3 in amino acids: CASSPDTTNEKLFF. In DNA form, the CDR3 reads TGTGCCAGCAGCCCAGATACAACTAATGAAAAACTGTTTTTT.

CDR3 in DNA: TGTGCCAGTAGTTGGGACAGCGATGGCTACACCTTC. It is translated as CASSWDSDGYTF. The genes are TRBV19 and TRBJ1-2; 7 bases are a match to TRBD1. The CDR3 totals 12 residues. V was clipped by 5 bases and J by 6 bases; unmatched bases: 3. Germline values: CDR1 LNHDA, CDR2 SQIVND (reference sequence). The whole variable domain, filled in from reference TRBV19 and TRBJ1-2, reads DGGITQSPKYLFRKEGQNVTLSCEQNLNHDAMYWYRQDPGQGLRLIYYSQIVNDFQKGDIAEGYSVSREKKESFPLTVTSAQKNPTAFYLCASSWDSDGYTFGSGTRLTVV.

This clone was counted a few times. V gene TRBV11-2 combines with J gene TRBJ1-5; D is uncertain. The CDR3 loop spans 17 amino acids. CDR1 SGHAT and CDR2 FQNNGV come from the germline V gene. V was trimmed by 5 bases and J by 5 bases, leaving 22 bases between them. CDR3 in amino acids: CASSKTRHGVPDQPQHF. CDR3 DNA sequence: TGTGCCAGCAGCAAGACCCGACACGGGGTTCCCGATCAGCCCCAGCATTTT.

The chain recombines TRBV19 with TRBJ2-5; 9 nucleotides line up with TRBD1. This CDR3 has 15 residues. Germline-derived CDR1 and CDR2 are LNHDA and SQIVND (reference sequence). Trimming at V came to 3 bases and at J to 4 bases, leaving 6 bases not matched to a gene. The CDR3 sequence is CASSIPTGGRETQYF. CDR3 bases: TGTGCCAGTAGTATCCCGACAGGGGGAAGAGAGACCCAGTACTTC.

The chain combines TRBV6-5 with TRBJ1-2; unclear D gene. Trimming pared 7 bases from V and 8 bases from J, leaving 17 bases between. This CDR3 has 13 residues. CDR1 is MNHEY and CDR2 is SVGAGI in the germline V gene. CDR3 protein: CASTEPPGIGYTF. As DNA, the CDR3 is TGTGCCAGCACGGAGCCCCCCGGGATAGGCTACACCTTC.

The CDR3 DNA reads as TGTGCCAGCAGCAAACAGGGTGGGACTGAAGCTTTCTTT. It specifies CASSKQGGTEAFF. This chain joins TRBV7-9 and TRBJ1-1, with D possibly matching TRBD1 (6 bases). CDR3 length equals 13 residues. Trimming shortened V by 5 bases and J by 5 bases, and 12 bases separated the two germline ends. Germline CDR1 is SEHNR and CDR2 is FQNEAQ (reference sequence).

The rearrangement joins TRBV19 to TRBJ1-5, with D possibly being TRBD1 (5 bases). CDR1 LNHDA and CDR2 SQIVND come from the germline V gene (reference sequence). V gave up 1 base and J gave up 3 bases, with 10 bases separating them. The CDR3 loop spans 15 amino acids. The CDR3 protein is CASSIVSGNNQPQHF. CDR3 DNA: TGTGCCAGTAGTATAGTTTCAGGGAACAATCAGCCCCAGCATTTT.

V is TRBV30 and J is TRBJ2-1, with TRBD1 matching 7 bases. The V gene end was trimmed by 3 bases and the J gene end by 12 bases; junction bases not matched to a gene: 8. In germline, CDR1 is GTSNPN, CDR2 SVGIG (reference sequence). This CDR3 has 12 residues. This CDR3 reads CAWSPQGRRQFF. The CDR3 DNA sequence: TGTGCCTGGAGCCCACAGGGGCGGAGGCAGTTCTTC. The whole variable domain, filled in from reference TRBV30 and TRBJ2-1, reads SQTIHQWPATLVQPVGSPLSLECTVEGTSNPNLYWYRQAAGRGLQLLFYSVGIGQISSEVPQNLSASRPQDRQFILSSKKLLLSDSGFYLCAWSPQGRRQFFGPGTRLTVL.

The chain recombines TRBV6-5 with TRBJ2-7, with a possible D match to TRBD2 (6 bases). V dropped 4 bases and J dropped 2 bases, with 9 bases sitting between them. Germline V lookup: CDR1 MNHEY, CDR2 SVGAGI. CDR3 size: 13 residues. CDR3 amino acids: CASSSGLTYEQYF. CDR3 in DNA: TGTGCCAGCAGTTCGGGACTTACCTACGAGCAGTACTTC.